The 23 T cell receptor beta chains given below trace back to one sample, sequenced in a study of T cells expressing NK-cell markers. TCRdb reprocessed the 5' RACE reads and reports one entry per CDR3 protein, with no DNA. The specimen's table records thousands of distinct CDR3 sequences. The source material was blood T cells: a sorted CD56 or NKG2C T cell subset, CD4+ or CD8+ T cells, or bulk PBMC T cells (not recorded which). Every receptor here comes from a man younger than 35 in good health.

This clonotype is medium-sized by frequency. J is TRBJ2-7 and V is TRBV6-1. Germline V gene sequence: CDR1 MNHNS, CDR2 SASEGT. The CDR3 is 13 residues long. CDR3 amino acids: CASSQAGFYEQYF.

The V gene is TRBV19, the J gene TRBJ2-5. The CDR3 runs to 11 residues. Germline V gives CDR1 LNHDA, CDR2 SQIVND (reference sequence). This CDR3 reads CASDLTETQYF.

V and J are TRBV5-1 and TRBJ1-1. From germline, CDR1 is SGHRS and CDR2 YFSETQ. The CDR3 extends over 14 amino acids. The CDR3 sequence: CASSLDGGNTEAFF. The entire variable domain, with the rest obtained from reference TRBV5-1 and TRBJ1-1, is as follows: KAGVTQTPRYLIKTRGQQVTLSCSPISGHRSVSWYQQTPGQGLQFLFEYFSETQRNKGNFPGRFSGRQFSNSRSEMNVSTLELGDSALYLCASSLDGGNTEAFFGQGTRLTVV.

This chain links TRBV6-2 or TRBV6-3 with TRBJ1-5; TCRdb calls TRBD1, which cannot be checked without DNA. Germline V lookup: CDR1 MNHEY, CDR2 SVGEGT. CDR3 length: 14 amino acids. The CDR3 reads CASKKGANNQPQHF.

J is TRBJ2-3 and V is TRBV6-1; the D call from TCRdb, TRBD2, cannot be confirmed without DNA. The CDR3 extends over 15 amino acids. CDR1 is MNHNS and CDR2 is SASEGT in the germline V gene. The chain's CDR3 is CASVEGLAVADTQYF.

This clonotype ranks as medium-sized (0.01 to 0.1%) in terms of frequency. This rearrangement joins TRBV7-9 to TRBJ2-7; without DNA, the TCRdb call of TRBD2 cannot be checked. CDR3 length: 13 amino acids. Germline CDR1 is SEHNR and CDR2 is FQNEAQ (reference sequence). The CDR3 is CASSPSNKYEQYF.

In terms of frequency, this clonotype is medium-sized. This chain joins TRBV12-3 or TRBV12-4 and TRBJ2-1; absent DNA, TCRdb's TRBD2 call cannot be checked. This CDR3 is 14 amino acids long. Here the CDR3 reads CATRLGGLADEQFF.

This clonotype is classed as medium-sized (0.01 to 0.1%) by frequency. The chain couples TRBV15 to TRBJ2-1; TCRdb's D call, TRBD1, is unchecked because there is no DNA. CDR1 is LNHNV and CDR2 is YYDKDF in the germline V gene (reference sequence). This CDR3 has 15 amino acids. The CDR3 here is CATSRDRGPGDEQFF.

V gene TRBV28 combines with J gene TRBJ1-1. Germline CDR1 reads MDHEN; CDR2 reads SYDVKM. This CDR3 is built from 16 residues. The CDR3: CASSLWGRTWNTEAFF.

V is TRBV7-2 and J is TRBJ1-1; the TCRdb call, TRBD1, lacks DNA for checking. The CDR3 consists of 14 residues. Germline values: CDR1 SGHTA, CDR2 FQGNSA. CDR3 loop: CASSLDRGGTEAFF.

The chain combines TRBV7-3 with TRBJ2-7; checking the TCRdb D call of TRBD1 is not possible without DNA. Germline CDR1 SGHTA, CDR2 FQGTGA. CDR3 length: 14 amino acids. CDR3 loop: CASSPPGTPHEQYF. Together with reference TRBV7-3 and TRBJ2-7, the CDR3 gives the full variable domain: GAGVSQTPSNKVTEKGKYVELRCDPISGHTALYWYRQSLGQGPEFLIYFQGTGAADDSGLPNDRFFAVRPEGSVSTLKIQRTERGDSAVYLCASSPPGTPHEQYFGPGTRLTVT.

The rearrangement links TRBV5-1 to TRBJ1-4; checking the TCRdb D call of TRBD1 is not possible without DNA. Germline loops: CDR1 SGHRS, CDR2 YFSETQ. The CDR3 extends over 15 amino acids. CDR3 sequence: CASSLGQGGGEKLFF.

This clonotype is labeled medium-sized based on frequency. The CDR3 loop is CASSSKTSGYEQYF. V and J are TRBV7-2 and TRBJ2-7; TCRdb indicates TRBD2, and absent DNA this call remains unverified. This CDR3 contains 14 residues. Germline values: CDR1 SGHTA, CDR2 FQGNSA.

This clonotype is identified as medium-sized from frequency. V and J are TRBV7-8 and TRBJ2-2; TCRdb's D call of TRBD1 is untestable without DNA. The CDR3 contains 16 residues. Germline V lookup: CDR1 SGHVS, CDR2 FQNEAQ. Here the CDR3 reads CASSLGSRGSAGELFF. Full variable domain (rest looked up from reference TRBV7-8 and TRBJ2-2): GAGVSQSPRYKVAKRGQDVALRCDPISGHVSLFWYQQALGQGPEFLTYFQNEAQLDKSGLPSDRFFAERPEGSVSTLKIQRTQQEDSAVYLCASSLGSRGSAGELFFGEGSRLTVL.

This chain joins TRBV6-5 and TRBJ1-4. The CDR3 spans 13 residues. Germline CDR1 and CDR2: MNHEY and SVGAGI. The CDR3 loop reads CASSFPDRRKLFF.

This clonotype is identified as medium-sized (0.01 to 0.1%) from frequency. J is TRBJ2-1 and V is TRBV12-3 or TRBV12-4; absent DNA, TCRdb's TRBD2 call cannot be checked. The CDR3 has 15 residues. CDR3 residues: CASRTRTSGYNEQFF.

This clonotype ranks as medium-sized in terms of frequency. CDR3 amino acids: CASSRLAGGLSYNEQFF. The rearrangement uses TRBV11-3 and TRBJ2-1; the TCRdb D gene call, TRBD2, has no DNA to confirm it. The CDR3 spans 17 residues. Germline CDR1 reads SGHNT; CDR2 reads YENEEA.

Its frequency marks this clonotype as medium-sized. This sequence joins TRBV20-1 and TRBJ2-7; the D call from TCRdb, TRBD2, cannot be confirmed without DNA. Per germline, CDR1 DFQATT and CDR2 SNEGSKA (reference sequence). The CDR3 extends over 14 amino acids. CDR3 loop: CSASRLARSYEQYF.

This rearrangement joins TRBV12-3 or TRBV12-4 to TRBJ2-4; with no DNA, the TCRdb D assignment of TRBD1 cannot be verified. The CDR3 is made up of 16 amino acids. The CDR3 region is CASRPTGTLAKNIQYF.

This clonotype is identified as medium-sized from frequency. This chain joins TRBV7-3 and TRBJ1-2; TCRdb indicates TRBD1, and absent DNA this call remains unverified. Per the germline V gene, CDR1 is SGHTA and CDR2 is FQGTGA. The CDR3 loop spans 14 amino acids. CDR3 sequence: CASSTGTGDGGYTF.

Here the CDR3 reads CSARSGAGTDTQYF. The V call is TRBV20-1, the J call TRBJ2-3. Germline assignment: CDR1 DFQATT and CDR2 SNEGSKA (reference sequence). The CDR3 contains 14 residues.

This chain links TRBV7-9 with TRBJ2-5; there is no DNA to check the TCRdb D call of TRBD1. From germline, CDR1 is SEHNR and CDR2 FQNEAQ (reference sequence). This CDR3 region has 14 residues. CDR3 sequence: CASSVGQGVETQYF.

Measured by frequency, this clonotype is medium-sized. The CDR3 reads CASSHREGGSTEQETQYF. V and J are TRBV14 and TRBJ2-5; the TCRdb call, TRBD1, lacks DNA for checking. Germline V gene sequence: CDR1 SGHDN, CDR2 FVKESK. This CDR3 contains 18 residues.